This T cell receptor beta chain was found in a study of blood T cell repertoires in COVID-19. Across the study: PBMCs, B-cell-depleted T cells, or T cells were the source of the cDNA or gDNA that made up the material.

The CDR3 has 15 amino acids. V lost 5 bases and J lost 2, with 15 bases in between. Germline V CDR1 and CDR2: LNHNV, YYDKDF (reference sequence). Original handling: Counts of nucleated cells, estimated from reference gene primer amplification, were obtained. Some clones are missing from TCRdb's copy, which holds only in-frame ones; the method was immunoSEQ multiplex PCR. The DNA gave D and trimming, while V, J and clone size come from that table. The data contain about 140,000 clones, 80% to 90% of them singletons. This chain uses TRBV15 with TRBJ1-2, with D tentatively TRBD1 (6 bases). The TCR was taken from a woman aged 50 to 65 with acute or convalescent COVID-19. Sequencing was performed on peripheral blood. The DNA for the CDR3 is TGTGCCACCAGCGGAGGGTCCACAGGGAACTATGGCTACACCTTC. Protein sequence: CATSGGSTGNYGYTF.